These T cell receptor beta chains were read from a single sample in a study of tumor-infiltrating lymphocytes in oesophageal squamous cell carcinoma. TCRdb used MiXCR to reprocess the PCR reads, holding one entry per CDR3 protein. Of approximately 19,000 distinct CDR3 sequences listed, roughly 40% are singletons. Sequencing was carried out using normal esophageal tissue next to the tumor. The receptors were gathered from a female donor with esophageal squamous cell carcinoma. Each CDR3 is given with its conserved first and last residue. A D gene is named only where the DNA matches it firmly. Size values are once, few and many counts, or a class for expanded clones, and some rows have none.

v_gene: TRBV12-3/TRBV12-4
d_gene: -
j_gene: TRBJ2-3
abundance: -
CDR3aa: CASSFTGTQYF
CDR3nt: TGTGCCAGCAGTTTCACTGGTACGCAGTATTTT

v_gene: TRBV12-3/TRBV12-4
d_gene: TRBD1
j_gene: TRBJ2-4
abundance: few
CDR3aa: CASSLSGQGIPVAKNIQYF
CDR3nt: TGTGCCAGCAGTTTATCTGGACAGGGGATCCCTGTAGCCAAAAACATTCAGTACTTC

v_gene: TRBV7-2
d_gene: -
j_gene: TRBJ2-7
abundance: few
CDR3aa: CASSIAYGKFNEQYF
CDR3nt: TGTGCCAGCAGTATCGCGTACGGGAAGTTTAACGAGCAGTACTTC

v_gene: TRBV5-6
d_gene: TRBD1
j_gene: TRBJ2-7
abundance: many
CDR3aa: CASSPTGGSDSYEQYF
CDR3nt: TGTGCCAGCAGTCCTACAGGGGGTTCGGACTCCTACGAGCAGTACTTC

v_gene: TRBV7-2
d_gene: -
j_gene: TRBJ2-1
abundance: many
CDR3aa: CASSLYSGTYNEQFF
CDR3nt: TGTGCCAGCAGCTTATACTCCGGAACCTACAATGAGCAGTTCTTC

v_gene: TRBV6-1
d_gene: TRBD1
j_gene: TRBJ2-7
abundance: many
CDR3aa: CASSDPRQGMNYEQYF
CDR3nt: TGTGCCAGCAGTGATCCCCGACAGGGGATGAACTACGAGCAGTACTTC

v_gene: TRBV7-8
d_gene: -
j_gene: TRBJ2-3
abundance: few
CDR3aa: CASSSPSLADTQYF
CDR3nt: TGTGCCAGCAGCTCACCTAGCTTGGCAGATACGCAGTATTTT

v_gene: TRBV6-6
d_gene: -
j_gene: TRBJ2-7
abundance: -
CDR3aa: CASSYGRAYEQYF
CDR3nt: TGTGCCAGCAGTTACGGCAGGGCATACGAGCAGTACTTC

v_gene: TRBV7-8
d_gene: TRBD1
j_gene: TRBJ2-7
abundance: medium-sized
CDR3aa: CASSPSAGGAAHYEQYF
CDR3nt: TGTGCCAGCAGCCCCTCAGCAGGGGGCGCAGCCCACTACGAGCAGTACTTC

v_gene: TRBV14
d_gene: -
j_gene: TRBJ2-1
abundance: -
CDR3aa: CASSADFYNEQFF
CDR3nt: TGTGCCAGCAGCGCCGACTTCTACAATGAGCAGTTCTTC

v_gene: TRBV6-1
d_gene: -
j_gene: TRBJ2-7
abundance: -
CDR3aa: CASKSGHNYEQYF
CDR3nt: TGTGCCAGCAAGTCAGGACACAACTACGAGCAGTACTTC

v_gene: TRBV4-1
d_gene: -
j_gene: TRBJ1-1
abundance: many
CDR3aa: CASSQEVRGTEAFF
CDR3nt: TGCGCCAGCAGCCAAGAGGTTAGGGGCACTGAAGCTTTCTTT

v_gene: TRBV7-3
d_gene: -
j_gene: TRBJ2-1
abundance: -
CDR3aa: CASSLGSYNEQFF
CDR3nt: TGTGCCAGCAGCTTGGGCTCCTACAATGAGCAGTTCTTC

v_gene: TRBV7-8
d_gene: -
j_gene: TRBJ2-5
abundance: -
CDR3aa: CASSRGQRETQYF
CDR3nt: TGTGCCAGCAGCCGTGGACAGAGAGAGACCCAGTACTTC

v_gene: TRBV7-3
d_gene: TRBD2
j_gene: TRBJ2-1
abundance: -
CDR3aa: CASSPLAGSYNEQFF
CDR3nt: TGTGCCAGCAGCCCCTTAGCGGGGTCCTACAATGAGCAGTTCTTC

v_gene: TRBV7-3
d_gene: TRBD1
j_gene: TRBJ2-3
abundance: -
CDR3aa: CASSLNWDRATDTQYF
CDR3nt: TGTGCCAGCAGCTTAAACTGGGACAGGGCCACAGATACGCAGTATTTT

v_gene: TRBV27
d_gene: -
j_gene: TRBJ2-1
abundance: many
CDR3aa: CASSGGGTFSYNEQFF
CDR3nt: TGTGCCAGCAGTGGGGGAGGGACATTCTCCTACAATGAGCAGTTCTTC

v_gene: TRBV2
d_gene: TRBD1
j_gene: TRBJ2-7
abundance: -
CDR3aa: CASSSEGQGVSEQYF
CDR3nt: TGTGCCAGCAGCAGCGAAGGACAGGGGGTTTCGGAGCAGTACTTC

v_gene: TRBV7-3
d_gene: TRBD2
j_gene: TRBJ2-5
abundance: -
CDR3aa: CAARAGARTSGRAVRETQYF
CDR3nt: TGTGCCGCTAGGGCAGGGGCTCGGACTAGCGGGAGGGCCGTGAGAGAGACCCAGTACTTC

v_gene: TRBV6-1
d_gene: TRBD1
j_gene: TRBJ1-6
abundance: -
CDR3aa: CASSPGTANSPLHF
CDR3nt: TGTGCCAGCAGCCCCGGGACAGCGAATTCACCCCTCCACTTT

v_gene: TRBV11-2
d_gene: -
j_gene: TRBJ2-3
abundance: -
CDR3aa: CASSLVPGTLITDTQYF
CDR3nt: TGTGCCAGCAGCTTAGTCCCCGGGACGTTGATTACAGATACGCAGTATTTT

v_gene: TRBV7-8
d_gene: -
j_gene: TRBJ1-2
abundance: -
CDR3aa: CASRGGGGYGYTF
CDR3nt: TGTGCCAGCAGGGGGGGGGGGGGCTATGGCTACACCTTC